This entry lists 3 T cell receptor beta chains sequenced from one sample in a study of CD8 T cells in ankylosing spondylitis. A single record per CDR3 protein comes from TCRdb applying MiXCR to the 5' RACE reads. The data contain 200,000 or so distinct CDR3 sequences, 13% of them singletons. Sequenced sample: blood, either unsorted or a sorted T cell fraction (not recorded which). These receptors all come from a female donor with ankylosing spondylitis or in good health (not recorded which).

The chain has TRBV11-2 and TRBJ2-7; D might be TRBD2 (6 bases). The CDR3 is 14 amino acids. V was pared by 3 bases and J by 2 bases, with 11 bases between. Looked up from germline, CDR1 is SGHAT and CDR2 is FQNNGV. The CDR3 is CASSFSGGTYEQYF. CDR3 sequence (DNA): TGTGCCAGCAGCTTTAGCGGAGGAACCTACGAGCAGTACTTC.

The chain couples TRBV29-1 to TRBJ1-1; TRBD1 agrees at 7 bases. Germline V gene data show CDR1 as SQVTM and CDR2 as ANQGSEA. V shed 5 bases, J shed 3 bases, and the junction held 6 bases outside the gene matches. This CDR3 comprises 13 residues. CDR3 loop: CSVTFDRDTEAFF. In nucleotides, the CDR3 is TGCAGCGTTACCTTCGACAGGGACACTGAAGCTTTCTTT.

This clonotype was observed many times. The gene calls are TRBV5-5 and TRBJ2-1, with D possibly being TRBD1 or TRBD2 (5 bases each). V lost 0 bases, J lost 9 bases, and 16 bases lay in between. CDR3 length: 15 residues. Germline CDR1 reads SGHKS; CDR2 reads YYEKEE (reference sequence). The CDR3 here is CASSLVGVPTVEQFF. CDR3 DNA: TGTGCCAGCAGCTTGGTGGGGGTACCAACGGTTGAGCAGTTCTTC.